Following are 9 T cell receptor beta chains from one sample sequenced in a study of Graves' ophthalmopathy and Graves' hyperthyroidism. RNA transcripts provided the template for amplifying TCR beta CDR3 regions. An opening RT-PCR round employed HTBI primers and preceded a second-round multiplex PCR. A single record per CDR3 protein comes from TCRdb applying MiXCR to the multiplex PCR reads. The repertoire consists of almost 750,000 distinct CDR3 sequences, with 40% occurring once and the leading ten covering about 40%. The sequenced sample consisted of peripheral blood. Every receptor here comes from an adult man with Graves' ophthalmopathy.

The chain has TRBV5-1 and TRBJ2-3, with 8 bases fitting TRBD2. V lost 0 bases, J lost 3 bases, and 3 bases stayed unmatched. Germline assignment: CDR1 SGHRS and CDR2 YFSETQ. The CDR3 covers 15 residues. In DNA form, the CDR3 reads TGCGCCAGCAGCTTGGACGGGAGGGGAACAGATACGCAGTATTTT. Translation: CASSLDGRGTDTQYF.

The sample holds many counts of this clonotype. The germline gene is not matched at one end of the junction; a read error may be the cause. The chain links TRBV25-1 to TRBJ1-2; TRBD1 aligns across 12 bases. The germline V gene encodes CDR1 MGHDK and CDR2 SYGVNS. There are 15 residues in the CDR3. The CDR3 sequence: CASSLGQGARYGYTF. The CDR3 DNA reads TGCGCCAGCAGCTTGGGACAGGGGGCTCGGTATGGCTACACCTTC.

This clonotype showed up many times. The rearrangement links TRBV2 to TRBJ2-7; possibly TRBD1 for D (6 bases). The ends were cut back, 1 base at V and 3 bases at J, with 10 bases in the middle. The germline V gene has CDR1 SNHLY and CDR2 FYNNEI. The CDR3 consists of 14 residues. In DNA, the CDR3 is TGTGCCAGCAGTGAAGGTGGACAGTACTACGAGCAGTACTTC. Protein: CASSEGGQYYEQYF.

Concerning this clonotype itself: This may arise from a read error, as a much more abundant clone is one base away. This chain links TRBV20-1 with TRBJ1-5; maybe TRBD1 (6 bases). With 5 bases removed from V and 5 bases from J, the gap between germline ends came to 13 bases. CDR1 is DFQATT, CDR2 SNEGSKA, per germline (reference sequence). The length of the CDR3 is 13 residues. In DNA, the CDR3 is TGCAGTGCTCCTAGGACAGAAGATCAGCCCCAGCATTTT. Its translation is CSAPRTEDQPQHF.

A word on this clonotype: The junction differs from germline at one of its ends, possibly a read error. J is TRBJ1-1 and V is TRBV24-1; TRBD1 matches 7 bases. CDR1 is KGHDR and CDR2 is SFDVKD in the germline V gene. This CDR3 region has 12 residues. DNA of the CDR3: TGTGCCATCAGTTACCCGGACAGGGAAGCTTTCTTT. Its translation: CAISYPDREAFF.

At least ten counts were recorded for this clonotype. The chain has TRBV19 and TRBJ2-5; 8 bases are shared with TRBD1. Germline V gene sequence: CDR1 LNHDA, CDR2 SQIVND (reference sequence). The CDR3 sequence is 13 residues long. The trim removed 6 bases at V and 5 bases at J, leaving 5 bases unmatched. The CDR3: CASRKTGVETQYF. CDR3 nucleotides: TGTGCCAGTAGGAAGACAGGGGTCGAGACCCAGTACTTC.

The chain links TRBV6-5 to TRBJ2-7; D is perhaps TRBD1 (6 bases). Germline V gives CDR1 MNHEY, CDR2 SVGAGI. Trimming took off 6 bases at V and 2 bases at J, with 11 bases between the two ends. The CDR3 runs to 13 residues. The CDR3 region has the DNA TGTGCCAGCAGGATGGGACAAACCTACGAGCAGTACTTC. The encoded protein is CASRMGQTYEQYF.

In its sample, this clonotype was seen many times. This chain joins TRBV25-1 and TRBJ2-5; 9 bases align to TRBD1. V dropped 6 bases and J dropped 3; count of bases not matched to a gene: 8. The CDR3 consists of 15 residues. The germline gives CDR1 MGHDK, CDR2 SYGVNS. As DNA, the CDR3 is TGTGCCAGCAGGATGGACAGGGGAACAAAAGAGACCCAGTACTTC. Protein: CASRMDRGTKETQYF.

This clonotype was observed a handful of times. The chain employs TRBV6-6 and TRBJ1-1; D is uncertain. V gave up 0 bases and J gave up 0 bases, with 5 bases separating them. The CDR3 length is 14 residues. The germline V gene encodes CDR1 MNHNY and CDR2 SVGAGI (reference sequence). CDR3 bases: TGTGCCAGCAGTTACTCGCGTCTGAACACTGAAGCTTTCTTT. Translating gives CASSYSRLNTEAFF.